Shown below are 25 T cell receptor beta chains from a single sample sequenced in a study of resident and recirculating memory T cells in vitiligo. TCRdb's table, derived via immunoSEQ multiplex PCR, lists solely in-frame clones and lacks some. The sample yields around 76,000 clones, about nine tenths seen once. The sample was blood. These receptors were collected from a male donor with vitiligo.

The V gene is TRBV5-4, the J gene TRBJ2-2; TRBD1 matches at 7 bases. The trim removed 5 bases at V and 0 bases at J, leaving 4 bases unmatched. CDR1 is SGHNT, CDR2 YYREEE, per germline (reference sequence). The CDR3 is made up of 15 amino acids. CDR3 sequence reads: CASRFQGANTGELFF. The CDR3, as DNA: TGTGCCAGCAGATTTCAGGGGGCGAACACCGGGGAGCTGTTTTTT. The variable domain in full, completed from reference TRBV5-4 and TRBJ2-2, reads ETGVTQSPTHLIKTRGQQVTLRCSSQSGHNTVSWYQQALGQGPQFIFQYYREEENGRGNFPPRFSGLQFPNYSSELNVNALELDDSALYLCASRFQGANTGELFFGEGSRLTVL.

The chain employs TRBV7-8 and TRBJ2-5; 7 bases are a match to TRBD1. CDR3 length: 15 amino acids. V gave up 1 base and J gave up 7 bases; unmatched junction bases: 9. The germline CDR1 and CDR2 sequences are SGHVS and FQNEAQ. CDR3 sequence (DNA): TGTGCCAGCAGCTTAGAGGGCCAGGGGGTCGGGACCCAGTACTTC. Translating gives CASSLEGQGVGTQYF.

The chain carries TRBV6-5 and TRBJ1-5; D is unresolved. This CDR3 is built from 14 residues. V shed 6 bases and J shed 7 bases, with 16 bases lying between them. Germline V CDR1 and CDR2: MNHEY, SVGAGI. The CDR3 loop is CASSQGRWEQPQHF. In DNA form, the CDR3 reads TGTGCCAGCAGCCAAGGGAGGTGGGAGCAGCCCCAGCATTTT.

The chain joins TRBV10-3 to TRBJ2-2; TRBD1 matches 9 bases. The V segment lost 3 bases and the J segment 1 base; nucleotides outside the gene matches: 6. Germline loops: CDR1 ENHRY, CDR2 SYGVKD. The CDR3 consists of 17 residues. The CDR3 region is CAISDRGQGQNTGELFF. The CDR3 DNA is TGTGCCATCAGTGATCGGGGACAGGGTCAGAACACCGGGGAGCTGTTTTTT.

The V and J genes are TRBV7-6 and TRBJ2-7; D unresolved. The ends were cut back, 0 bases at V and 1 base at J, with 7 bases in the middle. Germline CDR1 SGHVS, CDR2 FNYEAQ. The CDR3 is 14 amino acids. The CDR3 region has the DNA TGTGCCAGCAGCTTAGCGTCCCCTTCCTACGAGCAGTACTTC. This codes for CASSLASPSYEQYF. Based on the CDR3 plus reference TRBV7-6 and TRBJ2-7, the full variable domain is GAGVSQSPRYKVTKRGQDVALRCDPISGHVSLYWYRQALGQGPEFLTYFNYEAQQDKSGLPNDRFSAERPEGSISTLTIQRTEQRDSAMYRCASSLASPSYEQYFGPGTRLTVT.

The CDR3 protein is CASSQWTGRQETQYF. In DNA form, the CDR3 reads TGTGCCAGCAGCCAATGGACAGGGAGGCAAGAGACCCAGTACTTC. The chain links TRBV7-2 to TRBJ2-5, with 8 positions matching TRBD1. Losses at the gene ends were 5 bases for V and 2 bases for J; bases not matched to a gene: 7. Germline CDR1 and CDR2: SGHTA and FQGNSA. This CDR3 is built from 15 residues.

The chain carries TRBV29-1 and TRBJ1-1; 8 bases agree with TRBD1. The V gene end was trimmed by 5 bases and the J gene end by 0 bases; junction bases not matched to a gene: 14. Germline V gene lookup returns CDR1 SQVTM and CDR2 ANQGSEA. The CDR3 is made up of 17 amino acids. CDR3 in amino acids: CSVKIRGRHGMNTEAFF. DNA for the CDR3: TGCAGCGTTAAAATCAGGGGGCGTCACGGCATGAACACTGAAGCTTTCTTT.

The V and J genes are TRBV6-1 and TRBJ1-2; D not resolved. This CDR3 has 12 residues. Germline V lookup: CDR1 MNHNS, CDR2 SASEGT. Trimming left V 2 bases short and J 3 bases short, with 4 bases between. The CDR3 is CASSELDYGYTF. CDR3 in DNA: TGTGCCAGCAGTGAACTCGACTATGGCTACACCTTC.

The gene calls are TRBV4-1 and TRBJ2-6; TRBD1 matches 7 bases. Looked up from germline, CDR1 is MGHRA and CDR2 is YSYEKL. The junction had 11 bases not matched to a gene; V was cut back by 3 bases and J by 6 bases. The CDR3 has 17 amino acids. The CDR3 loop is CASSHGYRQGKANVLTF. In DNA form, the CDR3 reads TGCGCCAGCAGCCACGGTTATCGACAGGGCAAGGCCAACGTCCTGACTTTC.

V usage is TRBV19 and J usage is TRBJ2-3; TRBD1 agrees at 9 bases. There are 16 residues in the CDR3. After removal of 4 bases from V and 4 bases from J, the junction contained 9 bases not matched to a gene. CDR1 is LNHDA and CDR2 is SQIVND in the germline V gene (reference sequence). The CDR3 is CASSNVWDRVADTQYF. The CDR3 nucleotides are TGTGCCAGTAGTAACGTATGGGACAGGGTCGCAGATACGCAGTATTTT. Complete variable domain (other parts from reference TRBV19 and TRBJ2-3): DGGITQSPKYLFRKEGQNVTLSCEQNLNHDAMYWYRQDPGQGLRLIYYSQIVNDFQKGDIAEGYSVSREKKESFPLTVTSAQKNPTAFYLCASSNVWDRVADTQYFGPGTRLTVL.

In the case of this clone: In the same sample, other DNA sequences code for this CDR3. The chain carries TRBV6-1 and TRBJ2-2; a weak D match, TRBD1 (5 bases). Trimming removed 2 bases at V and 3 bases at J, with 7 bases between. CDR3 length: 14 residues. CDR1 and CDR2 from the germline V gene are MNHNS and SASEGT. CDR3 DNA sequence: TGTGCCAGCAGTGAACAGGGCGACACCGGGGAGCTGTTTTTT. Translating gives CASSEQGDTGELFF.

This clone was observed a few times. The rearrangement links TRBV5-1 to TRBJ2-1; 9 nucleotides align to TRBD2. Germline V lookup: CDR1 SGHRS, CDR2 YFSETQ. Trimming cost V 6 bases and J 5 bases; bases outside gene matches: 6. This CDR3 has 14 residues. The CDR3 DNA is TGCGCCAGCATAAGAGCGGGGGGTGACAATGAGCAGTTCTTC. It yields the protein CASIRAGGDNEQFF.

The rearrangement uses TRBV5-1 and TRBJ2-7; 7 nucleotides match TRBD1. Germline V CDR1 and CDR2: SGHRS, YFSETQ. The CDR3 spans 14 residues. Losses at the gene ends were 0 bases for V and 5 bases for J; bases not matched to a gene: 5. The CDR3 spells CASSLAQGVHEQYF. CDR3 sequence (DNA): TGCGCCAGCAGCTTGGCCCAGGGGGTGCACGAGCAGTACTTC.

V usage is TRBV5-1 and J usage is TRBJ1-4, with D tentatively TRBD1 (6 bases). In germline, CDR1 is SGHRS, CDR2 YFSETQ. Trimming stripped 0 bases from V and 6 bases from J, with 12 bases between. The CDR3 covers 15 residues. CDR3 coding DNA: TGCGCCAGCAGCTTGGATAGCAGGGGTCATGAAAAACTGTTTTTT. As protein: CASSLDSRGHEKLFF.

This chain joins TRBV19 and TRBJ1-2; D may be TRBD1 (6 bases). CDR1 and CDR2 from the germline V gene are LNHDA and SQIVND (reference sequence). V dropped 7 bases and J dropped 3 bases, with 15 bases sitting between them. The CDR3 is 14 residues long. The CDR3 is CASTEPGVDYGYTF. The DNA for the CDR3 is TGTGCCAGTACCGAACCAGGGGTAGACTATGGCTACACCTTC.

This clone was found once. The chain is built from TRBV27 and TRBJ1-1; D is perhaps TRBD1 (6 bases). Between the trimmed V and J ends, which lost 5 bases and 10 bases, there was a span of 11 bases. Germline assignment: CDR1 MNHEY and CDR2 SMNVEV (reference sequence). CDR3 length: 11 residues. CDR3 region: CASSTGQRAFF. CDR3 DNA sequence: TGTGCCAGCAGTACCGGACAGAGAGCTTTCTTT.

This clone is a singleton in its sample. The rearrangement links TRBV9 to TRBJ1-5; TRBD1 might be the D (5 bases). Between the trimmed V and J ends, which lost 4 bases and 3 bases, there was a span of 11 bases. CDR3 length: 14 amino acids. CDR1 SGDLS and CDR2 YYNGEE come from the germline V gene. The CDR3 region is CASSTGLSNQPQHF. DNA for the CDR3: TGTGCCAGCAGCACGGGACTCTCCAATCAGCCCCAGCATTTT.

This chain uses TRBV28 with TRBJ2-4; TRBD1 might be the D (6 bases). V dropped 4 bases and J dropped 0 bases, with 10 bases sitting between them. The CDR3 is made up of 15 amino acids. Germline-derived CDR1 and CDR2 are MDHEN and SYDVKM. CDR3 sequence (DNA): TGTGCCAGCAGTTCGTACAGGGCAGCCAAAAACATTCAGTACTTC. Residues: CASSSYRAAKNIQYF.

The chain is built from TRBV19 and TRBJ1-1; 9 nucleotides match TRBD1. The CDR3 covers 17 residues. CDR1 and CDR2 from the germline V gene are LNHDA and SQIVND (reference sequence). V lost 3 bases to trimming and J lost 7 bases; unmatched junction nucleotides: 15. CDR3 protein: CASSIPDRGRSWGEAFF. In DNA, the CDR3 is TGTGCCAGTAGTATCCCGGACAGGGGCCGGAGTTGGGGTGAAGCTTTCTTT.

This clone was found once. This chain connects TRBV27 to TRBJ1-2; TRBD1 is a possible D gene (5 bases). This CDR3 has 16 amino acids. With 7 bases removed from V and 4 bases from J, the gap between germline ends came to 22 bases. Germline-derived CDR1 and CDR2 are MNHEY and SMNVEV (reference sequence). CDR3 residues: CASTGTREGPPYGYTF. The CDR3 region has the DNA TGTGCCAGCACCGGGACGCGGGAAGGGCCTCCCTATGGCTACACCTTC.

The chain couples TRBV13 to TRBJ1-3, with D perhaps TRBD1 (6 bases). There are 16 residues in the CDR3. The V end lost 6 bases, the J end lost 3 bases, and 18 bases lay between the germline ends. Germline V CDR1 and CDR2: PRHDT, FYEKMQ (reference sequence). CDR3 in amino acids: CASSFSPGGVGNTIYF. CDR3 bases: TGTGCCAGCAGTTTCAGTCCTGGGGGCGTTGGAAACACCATATATTTT.

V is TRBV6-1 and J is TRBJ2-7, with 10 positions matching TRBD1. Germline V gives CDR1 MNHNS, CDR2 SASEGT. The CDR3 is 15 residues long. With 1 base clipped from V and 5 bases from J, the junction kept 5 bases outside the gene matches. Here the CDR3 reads CASSEGTGGHHEQYF. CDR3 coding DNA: TGTGCCAGCAGTGAAGGGACAGGGGGTCACCACGAGCAGTACTTC.

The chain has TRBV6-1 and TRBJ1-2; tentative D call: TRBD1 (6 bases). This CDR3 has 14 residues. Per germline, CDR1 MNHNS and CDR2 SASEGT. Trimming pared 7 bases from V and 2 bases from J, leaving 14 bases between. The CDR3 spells CASTERGGNYGYTF. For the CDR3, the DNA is TGTGCCAGCACCGAGAGGGGGGGGAACTATGGCTACACCTTC.

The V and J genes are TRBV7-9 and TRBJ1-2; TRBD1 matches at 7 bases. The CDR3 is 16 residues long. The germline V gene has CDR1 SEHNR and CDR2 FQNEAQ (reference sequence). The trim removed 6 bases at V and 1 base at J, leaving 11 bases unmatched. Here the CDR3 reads CASSKTQGLLNYGYTF. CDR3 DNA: TGTGCCAGCAGTAAGACACAGGGGCTCCTTAACTATGGCTACACCTTC.

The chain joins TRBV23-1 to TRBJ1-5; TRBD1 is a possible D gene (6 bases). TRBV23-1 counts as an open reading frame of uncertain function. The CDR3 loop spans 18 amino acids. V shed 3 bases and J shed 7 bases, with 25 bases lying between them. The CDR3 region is CASSHHRAGRRWRQPQHF. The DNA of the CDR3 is TGCGCCAGCAGTCACCACAGGGCAGGGCGAAGGTGGAGGCAGCCCCAGCATTTT.